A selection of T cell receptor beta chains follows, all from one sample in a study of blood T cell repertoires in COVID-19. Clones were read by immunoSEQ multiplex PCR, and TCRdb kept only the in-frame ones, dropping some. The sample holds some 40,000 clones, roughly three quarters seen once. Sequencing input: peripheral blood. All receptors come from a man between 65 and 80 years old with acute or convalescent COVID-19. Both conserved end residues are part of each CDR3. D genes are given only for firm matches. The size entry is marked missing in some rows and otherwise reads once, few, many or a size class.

CASSSLATSYEQYF	TGTGCCAGCAGCTCCCTAGCCACATCTTACGAGCAGTACTTC	14	.	TRBV7-2	TRBJ2-7	once
CASSFGATVPEHF	TGTGCCAGCAGCTTTGGGGCGACAGTGCCCGAGCATTTT	13	.	TRBV7-9	TRBJ1-5	few
CASWARETQYF	TGTGCCAGCTGGGCCCGAGAGACCCAGTACTTC	11	.	TRBV2	TRBJ2-5	few
CSIAGTGLGEQYF	TGCAGCATTGCCGGGACAGGGTTGGGCGAGCAGTACTTC	13	TRBD1	TRBV29-1	TRBJ2-7	.
CASSGGTVPTGEQYF	TGCGCCAGCAGCGGCGGCACGGTCCCTACGGGCGAGCAGTACTTC	15	.	TRBV4-1	TRBJ2-7	.
CASSMGWLAGEKETQYF	TGTGCCAGTAGTATGGGTTGGCTAGCGGGTGAGAAAGAGACCCAGTACTTC	17	TRBD2	TRBV19	TRBJ2-5	.
CASSPAIDRNTEAFF	TGTGCCAGCTCACCAGCGATCGACAGAAACACTGAAGCTTTCTTT	15	.	TRBV18	TRBJ1-1	.
CASSPGTGRNQPQHF	TGTGCCAGCTCACCCGGGACAGGGAGAAATCAGCCCCAGCATTTT	15	TRBD1	TRBV18	TRBJ1-5	medium-sized
CASSGGTSGRGEQFF	TGTGCCAGCAGTGGAGGGACTAGCGGGAGGGGAGAGCAGTTCTTC	15	TRBD2	TRBV5-4	TRBJ2-1	.
CASSRAFETQYF	TGCGCCAGCAGCCGCGCGTTCGAGACCCAGTACTTC	12	.	TRBV5-1	TRBJ2-5	.
CASSSAGPRTRQFF	TGTGCCAGCAGTTCTGCGGGACCCCGAACGCGGCAGTTCTTC	14	.	TRBV6-2/TRBV6-3	TRBJ2-1	once
CASSGQENIQYF	TGTGCCAGCAGCGGCCAGGAAAACATTCAGTACTTC	12	.	TRBV5-4	TRBJ2-4	.
CASSNTGTGGWDQPQHF	TGTGCCAGTAGCAATACAGGGACAGGGGGATGGGATCAGCCCCAGCATTTT	17	TRBD1	TRBV19	TRBJ1-5	.
CASSWGQGYNQPQHF	TGTGCCAGCAGCTGGGGCCAGGGGTACAATCAGCCCCAGCATTTT	15	.	TRBV7-2	TRBJ1-5	once
CASSPHSRETQYF	TGTGCCAGCAGCCCACACTCGAGGGAGACCCAGTACTTC	13	.	TRBV7-2	TRBJ2-5	.
CASSEERRAQAFF	TGCGCCAGCAGTGAGGAAAGGCGGGCTCAAGCTTTCTTT	13	.	TRBV10-1	TRBJ1-1	.
CASSSVPNNQPQHF	TGCGCCAGCAGCTCGGTCCCAAACAATCAGCCCCAGCATTTT	14	.	TRBV5-1	TRBJ1-5	once
CASSRSWTAFWGYTF	TGTGCCAGTAGTCGGTCATGGACAGCTTTTTGGGGCTACACCTTC	15	.	TRBV19	TRBJ1-2	few
CASSPLDSPGNTIYF	TGTGCCAGCAGCCCCTTGGACAGTCCTGGAAACACCATATATTTT	15	.	TRBV14	TRBJ1-3	.
CAGGAGSLDTEAFF	TGTGCCGGGGGGGCCGGTTCTTTAGACACTGAAGCTTTCTTT	14	.	TRBV7-9	TRBJ1-1	.
CAWSVLTGGNGEQYF	TGTGCCTGGAGTGTACTAACAGGGGGTAACGGCGAGCAGTACTTC	15	TRBD1	TRBV30	TRBJ2-7	.
CASSRQGSSGNTIYF	TGTGCCAGCAGTCGACAGGGTAGCTCTGGAAACACCATATATTTT	15	TRBD1	TRBV6-5	TRBJ1-3	few
CASSSRREQYF	TGTGCCAGCAGTTCTAGGCGCGAGCAGTACTTC	11	.	TRBV6-2/TRBV6-3	TRBJ2-7	medium-sized
CASSLGPGYGYTF	TGTGCCAGCAGCTTAGGGCCGGGCTATGGCTACACCTTC	13	.	TRBV11-2	TRBJ1-2	.
CASSIIQSGNTIYF	TGTGCCAGTAGTATAATTCAATCTGGAAACACCATATATTTT	14	.	TRBV19	TRBJ1-3	.
CASSSQQGGTESAFF	TGTGCCAGCAGTTCCCAACAGGGGGGCACTGAGTCAGCTTTCTTT	15	TRBD1	TRBV28	TRBJ1-1	.
CASRGQGPTYNSPLHF	TGTGCCAGCAGGGGACAGGGACCTACCTATAATTCACCCCTCCACTTT	16	TRBD1	TRBV5-5	TRBJ1-6	few
CASSLGTSGNNEQFF	TGTGCCAGCAGCTTAGGGACTAGCGGTAACAATGAGCAGTTCTTC	15	TRBD2	TRBV7-9	TRBJ2-1	once
CASKGGQGAHGYTF	TGTGCCAGCAAGGGGGGACAGGGGGCTCATGGCTACACCTTC	14	TRBD1	TRBV25-1	TRBJ1-2	.
CSVGDSRETQYF	TGCAGCGTTGGGGACAGTAGGGAGACCCAGTACTTC	12	TRBD1	TRBV29-1	TRBJ2-5	.
CASSSAALYEQYF	TGCGCCAGCAGCTCTGCGGCTTTGTACGAGCAGTACTTC	13	.	TRBV5-1	TRBJ2-7	few
CASSIGQAGANVLTF	TGTGCCAGTAGTATAGGCCAGGCTGGGGCCAACGTCCTGACTTTC	15	.	TRBV19	TRBJ2-6	few
CATSDFTRTGPRQYF	TGTGCCACCAGTGATTTTACCAGGACAGGCCCGCGCCAGTACTTC	15	TRBD1	TRBV24-1	TRBJ2-5	.
CASSIGEDRGPPIYGYTF	TGTGCCAGTAGTATAGGCGAGGACAGGGGTCCCCCTATCTATGGCTACACCTTC	18	TRBD1	TRBV19	TRBJ1-2	.
CASSFSAGTAVGDTF	TGTGCCAGCAGCTTCTCAGCCGGGACAGCGGTTGGGGACACCTTC	15	TRBD1	TRBV5-4	TRBJ1-2	.
CASSTGLAGKNEQFF	TGTGCCAGCAGTACTGGACTAGCGGGGAAGAATGAGCAGTTCTTC	15	TRBD2	TRBV6-4	TRBJ2-1	.
CASSVGEAGAGNTIYF	TGTGCCAGCAGCGTAGGAGAGGCAGGGGCTGGAAACACCATATATTTT	16	.	TRBV9	TRBJ1-3	.